These T cell receptor beta chains were read from a single sample in a study of cytomegalovirus exposure and HLA in healthy donors. Produced via immunoSEQ multiplex PCR; TCRdb's table is partial and in-frame only. The sample has about 250,000 clones, 72% seen once. Sequencing was performed on PBMCs. The receptor set was obtained from a female donor in good health and CMV-seronegative. Each CDR3 is given with its conserved first and last residue. The D gene is left open where the match is weak. The size entry is marked missing in some rows and otherwise reads once, few, many or a size class.

V	size	D	J	CDR3	DNA
TRBV29-1	-	-	TRBJ1-1	CSVSDNLNTEAFF	TGCAGCGTTTCTGATAACTTGAACACTGAAGCTTTCTTT
TRBV27	-	-	TRBJ2-2	CASSLYRLTGELFF	TGTGCCAGCAGTTTATACAGGCTCACCGGGGAGCTGTTTTTT
TRBV10-3	-	TRBD2	TRBJ2-7	CATSSGDGLAGDQYF	TGTGCCACGTCCTCCGGCGACGGACTAGCGGGAGATCAGTACTTC
TRBV7-9	-	TRBD2	TRBJ2-2	CASSLPLRLAGANTGELFF	TGTGCCAGCAGCCTGCCCTTACGGCTAGCGGGAGCAAACACCGGGGAGCTGTTTTTT
TRBV10-2	few	TRBD2	TRBJ2-7	CASSTLAVREQYF	TGCGCCAGCAGTACTCTAGCGGTCCGCGAGCAGTACTTC
TRBV6-5	-	-	TRBJ1-1	CASSYQGRNTEAFF	TGTGCCAGCAGTTACCAGGGTAGGAACACTGAAGCTTTCTTT
TRBV4-2	-	-	TRBJ1-5	CASSQGQGPNQPQHF	TGTGCCAGCAGCCAAGGTCAGGGGCCTAATCAGCCCCAGCATTTT
TRBV7-2	-	TRBD1	TRBJ2-7	CASSGDLLLQGASYEQYF	TGTGCCAGCAGCGGCGATTTACTTCTGCAGGGGGCTTCCTACGAGCAGTACTTC
TRBV2	-	TRBD1	TRBJ1-4	CASSSGQGNEKLFF	TGTGCCAGCAGTTCGGGACAGGGAAATGAAAAACTGTTTTTT
TRBV7-9	-	TRBD2	TRBJ2-5	CASSPTGTSGGETQYF	TGTGCCAGCAGCCCAACCGGGACTAGCGGTGGAGAGACCCAGTACTTC
TRBV7-8	-	TRBD1	TRBJ1-1	CASSVRDRGMRTEAFF	TGTGCCAGCAGCGTCCGGGACAGGGGTATGAGGACTGAAGCTTTCTTT
TRBV5-1	once	TRBD1	TRBJ2-7	CASSFEGQGTYEQYF	TGCGCCAGCAGCTTTGAGGGACAGGGGACCTACGAGCAGTACTTC
TRBV4-1	-	TRBD1	TRBJ2-5	CASSQVDRDGRTQYF	TGCGCCAGCAGCCAAGTTGACAGGGATGGGCGAACCCAGTACTTC
TRBV15	-	-	TRBJ2-3	CATSRVMRQTDTQYF	TGTGCCACCAGCAGAGTCATGCGACAAACAGATACGCAGTATTTT
TRBV11-1	-	TRBD1	TRBJ2-5	CASSLTPGQQETQYF	TGTGCCAGCAGCCTAACCCCGGGACAGCAAGAGACCCAGTACTTC
TRBV27	-	TRBD1	TRBJ1-5	CASSHPPRDRSGQPQHF	TGTGCCAGCAGCCACCCCCCCCGGGACAGGTCTGGTCAGCCCCAGCATTTT
TRBV28	few	-	TRBJ1-1	CASSLSKKGAFF	TGTGCCAGCAGTCTGTCTAAAAAGGGGGCTTTCTTT
TRBV27	-	-	TRBJ1-1	CASSSRGKNTEAFF	TGTGCCAGCAGTTCCAGGGGCAAGAACACTGAAGCTTTCTTT
TRBV28	-	TRBD2	TRBJ2-7	CASSLYGLAGAFYEQYF	TGTGCCAGCAGTTTATATGGACTAGCGGGAGCTTTTTACGAGCAGTACTTC
TRBV6-1	-	-	TRBJ2-5	CASSEPGPQYF	TGTGCCAGCAGTGAACCAGGGCCCCAGTACTTC
TRBV5-6	-	TRBD1	TRBJ2-7	CASSLDRGEQYF	TGTGCCAGCAGCCTCGACAGGGGCGAGCAGTACTTC
TRBV25-1	few	-	TRBJ2-7	CASSPPQGNYEQYF	TGTGCCAGCAGTCCCCCGCAGGGTAATTACGAGCAGTACTTC
TRBV5-1	-	-	TRBJ1-2	CASSPWTGYGYTF	TGCGCCAGCAGCCCTTGGACTGGCTATGGCTACACCTTC
TRBV5-1	-	-	TRBJ1-2	CASSLSPGGLPDGYTF	TGCGCCAGCAGCTTGAGCCCAGGAGGGCTTCCGGATGGCTACACCTTC
TRBV5-1	-	-	TRBJ2-3	CASSSDSNTQYF	TGCGCCAGCAGCTCGGACTCTAATACGCAGTATTTT
TRBV7-2	-	TRBD1	TRBJ2-7	CASRRGQGAYEQYF	TGTGCCAGCAGGAGGGGACAGGGAGCCTACGAGCAGTACTTC
TRBV14	-	-	TRBJ2-7	CASSPTDLREQYF	TGTGCCAGCAGCCCGACAGATCTGCGCGAGCAGTACTTC
TRBV30	-	TRBD2	TRBJ2-3	CARTSGSTDTQYF	TGTGCCCGGACTAGCGGGAGTACAGATACGCAGTATTTT
TRBV15	-	-	TRBJ1-1	CATSVWGGQAGHNTEAFF	TGTGCCACCAGCGTCTGGGGGGGGCAGGCGGGGCACAACACTGAAGCTTTCTTT
TRBV2	-	-	TRBJ2-1	CASTGSWSYNEQFF	TGTGCCAGCACGGGGAGTTGGTCCTACAATGAGCAGTTCTTC
TRBV27	-	TRBD2	TRBJ2-1	CASRSSGDEQFF	TGTGCCAGCAGATCTAGCGGGGATGAGCAGTTCTTC
TRBV9	-	TRBD2	TRBJ2-3	CASSTRLAGPTDTQYF	TGTGCCAGCAGCACCCGACTAGCGGGGCCCACAGATACGCAGTATTTT
TRBV11-2	-	TRBD1	TRBJ2-7	CASSLGTGGDYEQYF	TGTGCCAGCAGCCTCGGGACAGGGGGCGACTACGAGCAGTACTTC
TRBV6-5	-	TRBD1	TRBJ2-7	CASRDRGRYEQYF	TGTGCCAGCAGGGACAGGGGGCGTTACGAGCAGTACTTC
TRBV5-1	-	-	TRBJ2-6	CASSLGDTGANVLTF	TGCGCCAGCAGCTTGGGGGACACTGGGGCCAACGTCCTGACTTTC
TRBV5-1	-	-	TRBJ2-3	CASRRERLNPDTQYF	TGCGCCAGCAGAAGGGAGAGACTTAATCCAGATACGCAGTATTTT
TRBV7-2	-	TRBD1	TRBJ2-7	CASSSLGTDLTYEQYF	TGTGCCAGCAGCTCGCTTGGGACAGACCTTACCTACGAGCAGTACTTC
TRBV10-3	-	-	TRBJ1-2	CAISDWGSIPDYGYTF	TGTGCCATCAGTGATTGGGGCTCAATTCCTGACTATGGCTACACCTTC
TRBV18	-	TRBD2	TRBJ2-7	CASSLATGTIPSEQYF	TGTGCCAGCTCACTAGCAACCGGGACTATTCCCTCCGAGCAGTACTTC
TRBV7-9	-	-	TRBJ2-3	CASSFWGADTQYF	TGTGCCAGCAGCTTCTGGGGCGCAGATACGCAGTATTTT
TRBV2	-	TRBD1	TRBJ1-5	CASSYRGGQPQHF	TGTGCCAGCAGTTACAGGGGTGGGCAGCCCCAGCATTTT
TRBV11-2	-	-	TRBJ2-3	CASSHRTVSGTDTQYF	TGTGCCAGCAGCCATAGGACAGTTTCAGGCACAGATACGCAGTATTTT
TRBV6-1	-	TRBD2	TRBJ2-3	CASSASSGRATDTQYF	TGTGCCAGCAGTGCCTCTAGCGGGAGAGCCACAGATACGCAGTATTTT
TRBV11-3	-	-	TRBJ1-3	CASSFGQNSGNTIYF	TGTGCCAGCAGCTTTGGGCAGAACTCTGGAAACACCATATATTTT
TRBV5-1	few	TRBD2	TRBJ2-6	CASSPSTGAGGANVLTF	TGCGCCAGCAGCCCCTCAACGGGAGCGGGAGGGGCCAACGTCCTGACTTTC
TRBV4-2	-	TRBD2	TRBJ2-4	CASSPKPTSGRGVVDKNIQYF	TGTGCCAGCAGCCCGAAACCGACTAGCGGGAGGGGAGTTGTGGACAAAAACATTCAGTACTTC
TRBV5-1	-	TRBD2	TRBJ2-7	CASSPGLAETYEQYF	TGCGCCAGCAGCCCCGGACTAGCGGAGACCTACGAGCAGTACTTC
TRBV13	few	TRBD2	TRBJ2-5	CASSSRQGGETQYF	TGTGCCAGCAGCTCCCGTCAGGGAGGGGAGACCCAGTACTTC